Below are 6 T cell receptor beta chains sequenced from a single sample in a study of OX40 agonist ivuxolimab in advanced cancers. TCRdb keeps only in-frame clones here, not all; method: immunoSEQ multiplex PCR. The data hold 50,000 to 75,000 clones, with about four fifths observed a single time. The sample here was CD4+ or CD8+ T cells sorted from blood, taken in a trial of the OX40 agonist ivuxolimab. The receptors here all came from an adult with an advanced solid tumor such as melanoma, head and neck, liver or kidney cancer.

The J gene is TRBJ2-7, the V gene TRBV7-2, with D tentatively TRBD1 or TRBD2 (5 bases each). V was clipped by 6 bases and J by 0 bases, with 15 bases between them. The CDR3 is made up of 15 amino acids. The germline V gene encodes CDR1 SGHTA and CDR2 FQGNSA. CDR3 sequence (DNA): TGTGCCAGCAGTGACCGGGACCGATACTCCTACGAGCAGTACTTC. Translation: CASSDRDRYSYEQYF.

CDR3: CASSPRTTGELFF. Here the CDR3 DNA reads TGTGCCAGCAGCCCCCGGACCACCGGGGAGCTGTTTTTT. The chain recombines TRBV7-2 with TRBJ2-2; D not resolved. The CDR3 consists of 13 residues. Trimming took 5 bases from V and 4 from J, leaving 8 bases between them. Germline values: CDR1 SGHTA, CDR2 FQGNSA.

The chain is built from TRBV29-1 and TRBJ1-1; D is undetermined. The length of the CDR3 is 12 residues. V was trimmed by 3 bases and J by 1 base, leaving 6 bases between them. Germline V gene lookup returns CDR1 SQVTM and CDR2 ANQGSEA. The CDR3 nucleotides are TGCAGCGTTGACGCAGAGAACACTGAAGCTTTCTTT. Translated: CSVDAENTEAFF. Filled out from reference TRBV29-1 and TRBJ1-1, the complete variable domain reads SAVISQKPSRDICQRGTSLTIQCQVDSQVTMMFWYRQQPGQSLTLIATANQGSEATYESGFVIDKFPISRPNLTFSTLTVSNMSPEDSSIYLCSVDAENTEAFFGQGTRLTVV.

This rearrangement joins TRBV9 to TRBJ1-2; unclear D gene. Germline loops: CDR1 SGDLS, CDR2 YYNGEE. The CDR3 is 15 residues long. Trimming removed 7 bases from V and 8 bases from J, with 24 bases in between. This CDR3 is CASAGRNAGVGGYTF. As DNA, the CDR3 is TGTGCCAGCGCCGGGAGGAACGCTGGGGTCGGGGGCTACACCTTC.

J is TRBJ2-1 and V is TRBV9, with TRBD2 as a possible D gene (6 bases). The CDR3 runs 15 residues. The V and J ends lost 4 bases and 1 base respectively, with 12 bases between them. CDR1 and CDR2 (germline): SGDLS, YYNGEE. In nucleotides, the CDR3 is TGTGCCAGCAGCCAACGGGAGAAGTCCTACAATGAGCAGTTCTTC. Its protein product is CASSQREKSYNEQFF.

The genes are TRBV2 and TRBJ1-4; 10 nucleotides line up with TRBD1. CDR3 length equals 15 residues. Trimming cost V 6 bases and J 8 bases; bases outside gene matches: 9. Per the germline V gene, CDR1 is SNHLY and CDR2 is FYNNEI. CDR3 bases: TGTGCCAGCAGAGCGACAGGGGGCGCTTGGGAAAAACTGTTTTTT. Translated: CASRATGGAWEKLFF.